The text below deals with one T cell receptor beta chain. The data belong to a study of OX40 agonist ivuxolimab in advanced cancers. Across the whole study: Dosing consisted of intravenous ivuxolimab at 0.01 to 10 mg/kg every 2 weeks.

The method was immunoSEQ multiplex PCR; TCRdb's version includes in-frame clones alone and lacks a portion of them. Altogether about 71,000 clones are present, about nine tenths being singletons, with the ten largest covering approximately 14%. Germline V lookup: CDR1 MNHEY, CDR2 SMNVEV (reference sequence). The CDR3 consists of 15 residues. V lost 0 bases and J 5 bases, leaving 13 bases between the germline ends. Patients with a history of autoimmune disease or on systemic immunosuppression were excluded. The chain joins TRBV27 to TRBJ2-5; no reliable D call. This receptor was taken from an adult with an advanced solid tumor such as melanoma, head and neck, liver or kidney cancer. The sample in question was CD4+ or CD8+ T cells sorted from blood, obtained in a trial of the OX40 agonist ivuxolimab. CDR3 residues: CASSLSAAEVETQYF. In nucleotides, the CDR3 is TGTGCCAGCAGTTTATCTGCGGCAGAGGTTGAGACCCAGTACTTC.